The source of this T cell receptor (beta chain) is a study of T cells in tuberculosis. Only in-frame clones appear in the TCRdb table, and some are missing; sequencing was by immunoSEQ multiplex PCR. The sample shows under 40,000 clones, around 94% of them seen only once. Documented time point: new active TB diagnosis, blood taken before or within 7 days of starting treatment. CDR1 is MDHEN and CDR2 is SYDVKM in the germline V gene. The CDR3 is 15 amino acids. V lost 0 bases to trimming and J lost 5 bases; unmatched junction nucleotides: 5. The sequence came from an adult with tuberculosis. The sequences come from PBMCs, collected at tuberculosis diagnosis. This chain joins TRBV28 and TRBJ1-1, with TRBD1 matching over 8 bases. The CDR3 region has the DNA TGTGCCAGCAGTTTATGGTCCCGACAGGGGACTGAAGCTTTCTTT. Protein sequence: CASSLWSRQGTEAFF. The entire variable domain, with the rest obtained from reference TRBV28 and TRBJ1-1, is as follows: DVKVTQSSRYLVKRTGEKVFLECVQDMDHENMFWYRQDPGLGLRLIYFSYDVKMKEKGDIPEGYSVSREKKERFSLILESASTNQTSMYLCASSLWSRQGTEAFFGQGTRLTVV.